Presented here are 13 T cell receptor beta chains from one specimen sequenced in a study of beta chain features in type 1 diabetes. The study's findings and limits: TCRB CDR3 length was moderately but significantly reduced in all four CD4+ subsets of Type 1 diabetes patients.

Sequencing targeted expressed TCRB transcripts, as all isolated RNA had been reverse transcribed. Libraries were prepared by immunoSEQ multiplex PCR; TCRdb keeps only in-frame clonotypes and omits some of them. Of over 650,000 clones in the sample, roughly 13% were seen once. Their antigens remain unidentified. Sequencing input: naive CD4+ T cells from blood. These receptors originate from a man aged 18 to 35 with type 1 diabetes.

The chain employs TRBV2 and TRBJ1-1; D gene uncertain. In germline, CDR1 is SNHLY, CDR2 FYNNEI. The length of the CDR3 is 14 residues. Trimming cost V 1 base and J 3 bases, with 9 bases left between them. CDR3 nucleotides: TGTGCCAGCAGTGAAGTCGAGGGATACACTGAAGCTTTCTTT. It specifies CASSEVEGYTEAFF.

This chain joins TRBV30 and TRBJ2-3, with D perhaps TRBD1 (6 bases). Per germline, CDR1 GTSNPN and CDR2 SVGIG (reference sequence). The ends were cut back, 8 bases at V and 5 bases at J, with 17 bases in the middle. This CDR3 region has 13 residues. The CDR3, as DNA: TGTGCCGGATCAGGGGTGGTGGGAGATACGCAGTATTTT. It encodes CAGSGVVGDTQYF.

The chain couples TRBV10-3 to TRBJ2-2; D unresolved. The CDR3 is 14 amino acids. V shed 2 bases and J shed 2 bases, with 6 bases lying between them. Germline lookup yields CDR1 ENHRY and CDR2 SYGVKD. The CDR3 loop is CAISENRNTGELFF. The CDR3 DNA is TGTGCCATCAGTGAGAACAGAAACACCGGGGAGCTGTTTTTT.

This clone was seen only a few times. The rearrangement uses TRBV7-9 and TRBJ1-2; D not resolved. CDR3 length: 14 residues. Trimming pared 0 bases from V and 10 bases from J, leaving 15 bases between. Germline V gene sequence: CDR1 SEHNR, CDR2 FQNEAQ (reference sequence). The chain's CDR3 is CASSLAAEDKHYTF. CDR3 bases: TGTGCCAGCAGCTTAGCTGCAGAAGATAAGCACTACACCTTC. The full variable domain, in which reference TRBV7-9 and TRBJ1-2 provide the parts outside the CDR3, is DTGVSQNPRHKITKRGQNVTFRCDPISEHNRLYWYRQTLGQGPEFLTYFQNEAQLEKSRLLSDRFSAERPKGSFSTLEIQRTEQGDSAMYLCASSLAAEDKHYTFGSGTRLTVV.

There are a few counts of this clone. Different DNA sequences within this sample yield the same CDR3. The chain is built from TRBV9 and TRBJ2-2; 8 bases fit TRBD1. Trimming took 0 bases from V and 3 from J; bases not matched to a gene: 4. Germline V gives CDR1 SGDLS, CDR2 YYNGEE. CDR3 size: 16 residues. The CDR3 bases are TGTGCCAGCAGCGTAGGGACGGGACAGGACACCGGGGAGCTGTTTTTT. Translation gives CASSVGTGQDTGELFF.

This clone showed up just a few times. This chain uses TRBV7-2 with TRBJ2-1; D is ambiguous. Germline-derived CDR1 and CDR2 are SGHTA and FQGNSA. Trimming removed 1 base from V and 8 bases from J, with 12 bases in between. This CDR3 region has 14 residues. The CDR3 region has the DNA TGTGCCAGCAGCTTAGTGTTGGGGTACGATGAGCAGTTCTTC. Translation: CASSLVLGYDEQFF.

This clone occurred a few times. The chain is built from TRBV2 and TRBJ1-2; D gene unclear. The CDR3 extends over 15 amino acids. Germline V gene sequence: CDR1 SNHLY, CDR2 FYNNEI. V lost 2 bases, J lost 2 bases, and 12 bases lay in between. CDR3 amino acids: CASSEYGVGNYGYTF. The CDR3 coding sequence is TGTGCCAGCAGTGAATACGGTGTTGGGAACTATGGCTACACCTTC. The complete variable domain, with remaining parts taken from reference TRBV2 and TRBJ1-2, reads EPEVTQTPSHQVTQMGQEVILRCVPISNHLYFYWYRQILGQKVEFLVSFYNNEISEKSEIFDDQFSVERPDGSNFTLKIRSTKLEDSAMYFCASSEYGVGNYGYTFGSGTRLTVV.

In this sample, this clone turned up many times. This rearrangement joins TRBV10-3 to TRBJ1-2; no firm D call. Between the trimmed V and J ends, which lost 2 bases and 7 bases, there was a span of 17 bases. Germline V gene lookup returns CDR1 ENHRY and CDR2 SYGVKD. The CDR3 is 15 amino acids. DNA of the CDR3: TGTGCCATCAGTGAGACGGGCACACGAAACGCTGGCTACACCTTC. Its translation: CAISETGTRNAGYTF.

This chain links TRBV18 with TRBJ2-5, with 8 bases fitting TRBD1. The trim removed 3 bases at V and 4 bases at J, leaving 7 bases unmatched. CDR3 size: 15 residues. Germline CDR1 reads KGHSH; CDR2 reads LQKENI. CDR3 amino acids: CASSPLQGAAETQYF. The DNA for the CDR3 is TGTGCCAGCTCACCCCTCCAGGGGGCGGCAGAGACCCAGTACTTC.

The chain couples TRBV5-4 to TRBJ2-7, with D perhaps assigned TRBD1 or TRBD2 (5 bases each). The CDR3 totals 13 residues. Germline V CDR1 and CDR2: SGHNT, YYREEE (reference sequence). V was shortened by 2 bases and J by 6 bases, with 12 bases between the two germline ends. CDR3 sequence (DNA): TGTGCCAGCAGCTTCGGGACCATCCCCGAGCAGTACTTC. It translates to CASSFGTIPEQYF.

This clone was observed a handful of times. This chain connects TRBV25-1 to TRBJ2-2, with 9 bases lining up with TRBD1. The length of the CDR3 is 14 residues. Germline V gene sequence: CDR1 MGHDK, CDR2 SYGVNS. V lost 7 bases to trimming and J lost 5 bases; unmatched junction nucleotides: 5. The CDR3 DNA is TGTGCCAGCACCGGGACAGGGCGGACCGGGGAGCTGTTTTTT. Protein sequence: CASTGTGRTGELFF.

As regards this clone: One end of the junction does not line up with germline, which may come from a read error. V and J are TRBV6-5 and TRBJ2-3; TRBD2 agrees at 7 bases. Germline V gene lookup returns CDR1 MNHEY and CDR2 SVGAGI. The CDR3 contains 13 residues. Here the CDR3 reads CASRYGEGDTQYF. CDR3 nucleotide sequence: TGTGCCAGCCGTTACGGGGAGGGAGATACGCAGTATTTT.

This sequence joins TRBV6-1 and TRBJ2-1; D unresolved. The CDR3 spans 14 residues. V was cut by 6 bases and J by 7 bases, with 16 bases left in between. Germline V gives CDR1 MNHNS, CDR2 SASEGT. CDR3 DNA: TGTGCCAGCAGCCCCAACCTCGGACGGAATGAGCAGTTCTTC. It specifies CASSPNLGRNEQFF.